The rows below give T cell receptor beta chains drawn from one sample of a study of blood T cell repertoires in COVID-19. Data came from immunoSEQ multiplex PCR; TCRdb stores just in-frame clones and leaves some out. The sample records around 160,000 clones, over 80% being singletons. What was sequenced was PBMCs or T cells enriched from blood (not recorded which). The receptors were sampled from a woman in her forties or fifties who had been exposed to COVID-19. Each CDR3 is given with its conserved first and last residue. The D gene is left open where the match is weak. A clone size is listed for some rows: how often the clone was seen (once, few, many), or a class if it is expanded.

TGTGCCACACACAGGGACGGCACCTTC	CATHRDGTF	TRBV24-1	-	TRBJ1-2	-
TGTGCCAGCAGCGTACAGACAGGGAGAAATTCACCCCTCCACTTT	CASSVQTGRNSPLHF	TRBV7-9	-	TRBJ1-6	TRBD1
TGTGCCAGTAGGACCACAGGGCCCCTACCCTCCCTGGACTCTGGAAACACCATATATTTT	CASRTTGPLPSLDSGNTIYF	TRBV19	-	TRBJ1-3	-
TGTGCCAGCAGTGAAGCAACAGGACCTAACTATGGCTACACCTTC	CASSEATGPNYGYTF	TRBV6-1	-	TRBJ1-2	-
TGTGCCAGCAGTTTCGACAGGACATCCAACTCTGGAAACACCATATATTTT	CASSFDRTSNSGNTIYF	TRBV5-6	-	TRBJ1-3	-
TGTGCCAGCAGTTTAGTCAACACAGATACGCAGTATTTT	CASSLVNTDTQYF	TRBV12-3/TRBV12-4	-	TRBJ2-3	-
TGTGCCAGCAGCTCCCGGGGAGTTAGCCAACCTCTCACCATATATTTT	CASSSRGVSQPLTIYF	TRBV7-2	-	TRBJ1-3	-
TGCGCCAGCAGTCGGCGGGGTGTAATGAACACTGAAGCTTTCTTT	CASSRRGVMNTEAFF	TRBV10-1	-	TRBJ1-1	-
TGTGCCAGCAGAAGGGACAGTACCTATGGCTACACCTTC	CASRRDSTYGYTF	TRBV6-4	-	TRBJ1-2	TRBD1
TGTGCCAGCAGCTTAGGACGGGGTAGCGGCGAGCAGTTCTTC	CASSLGRGSGEQFF	TRBV11-3	-	TRBJ2-1	-
TGTGCCAGTAGTAGCTACAGGGGGCACGGCTACACCTTC	CASSSYRGHGYTF	TRBV19	few	TRBJ1-2	TRBD1
TGTGCCAGCAGTTTAAGGGGTGGTAGCGGGAAATTGCAGTTCTTC	CASSLRGGSGKLQFF	TRBV27	-	TRBJ2-1	TRBD2
TGCAGCGTTGAGGGGGCGGGCTATGGCTACACCTTC	CSVEGAGYGYTF	TRBV29-1	-	TRBJ1-2	-
TGTGCCTGTCAAACCGGAGGCGGCGGACCCGGGGAGCTGTTTTTT	CACQTGGGGPGELFF	TRBV30	-	TRBJ2-2	-
TGTGCCAGCACCACGGGTATGAGATCACCCCTCCACTTT	CASTTGMRSPLHF	TRBV6-5	-	TRBJ1-6	-
TGCGCCAGCAGCGCGGACAAGCCCAATACGCAGTATTTT	CASSADKPNTQYF	TRBV10-1	-	TRBJ2-3	-
TGTGCCAGCAGCCCCGGGGGAGCTGACAATGAGCAGTTCTTC	CASSPGGADNEQFF	TRBV7-8	-	TRBJ2-1	-
TGTGCCAGCAGCTTGGACAGGTCCTATGGCTACACCTTC	CASSLDRSYGYTF	TRBV5-4	many	TRBJ1-2	-
TGTGCCAGCAGCCCAAAACCGACCGGGTTAGGTGAAAAACTGTTTTTT	CASSPKPTGLGEKLFF	TRBV5-6	-	TRBJ1-4	-
TGTGCCACCAGCACAGGGTTCGCAACTAATGAAAAACTGTTTTTT	CATSTGFATNEKLFF	TRBV15	-	TRBJ1-4	-
TGTGCCAGCAGTTACGCCCCAGATCCCTTGAACACTGAAGCTTTCTTT	CASSYAPDPLNTEAFF	TRBV6-2/TRBV6-3	-	TRBJ1-1	-
TGTGCCAGCAGCTTAATCGGGGGGGCCAGCAATGAGCAGTTCTTC	CASSLIGGASNEQFF	TRBV7-3	-	TRBJ2-1	TRBD2
TGTGCCAGCAGTTCACAACAGGGGGCCATCGCAGATACGCAGTATTTT	CASSSQQGAIADTQYF	TRBV27	once	TRBJ2-3	TRBD1
TGTGCCACCGGGTCGGCTTATAGCAATCAGCCCCAGCATTTT	CATGSAYSNQPQHF	TRBV27	-	TRBJ1-5	-
TGTGCCAGCAGCCCCCTCGGGGCGGGGGTGGAGACCCAGTACTTC	CASSPLGAGVETQYF	TRBV7-3	-	TRBJ2-5	TRBD2
TGTGCCAGCAGCGAAAGGACAGTGAAAGAGACCCAGTACTTC	CASSERTVKETQYF	TRBV7-9	-	TRBJ2-5	-
TGTGCCAGCAGCCACACCCTAGGAAATTCACCCCTCCACTTT	CASSHTLGNSPLHF	TRBV7-2	-	TRBJ1-6	-
TGTGCCAGCAGGATATCGGCAGGAACTGAAGCTTTCTTT	CASRISAGTEAFF	TRBV2	-	TRBJ1-1	-
TGTGCCAGTAGTCCACGGGGACAGAGCTACGAGCAGTACTTC	CASSPRGQSYEQYF	TRBV19	-	TRBJ2-7	TRBD1
TGTGCCAGCAGCCAAGGGGGCGGGGTCGGCTACAATGAGCAGTTCTTC	CASSQGGGVGYNEQFF	TRBV3-1/TRBV3-2	-	TRBJ2-1	-
TGCGCCAGCAGCGCACAGGGTGCAAGCTCTGGGGCCAACGTCCTGACTTTC	CASSAQGASSGANVLTF	TRBV5-1	once	TRBJ2-6	-
TGTGCCAGTAGCCCTAACTGGGCTAGCGGGAGCAATGAGCAGTTCTTC	CASSPNWASGSNEQFF	TRBV19	-	TRBJ2-1	TRBD2
TGTGCCACGCTCCGGGGAATCGATGAGCAGTTCTTC	CATLRGIDEQFF	TRBV12-3/TRBV12-4	-	TRBJ2-1	-
TGCGCCAGCAGCCAAGATAACGGGGGGGTTTACAATGAGCAGTTCTTC	CASSQDNGGVYNEQFF	TRBV4-3	-	TRBJ2-1	TRBD2
TGTGCTAGTGGCCCCAGGGGGCCGAACACCGGGGAGCTGTTTTTT	CASGPRGPNTGELFF	TRBV12-5	-	TRBJ2-2	TRBD1
TGTGCCAGCACCGTTGAACAGGGCTATGGCTACACCTTC	CASTVEQGYGYTF	TRBV12-3/TRBV12-4	-	TRBJ1-2	-
TGTGCCAGCTCACCCAGGGGGCTGTTTAATGAAAAACTGTTTTTT	CASSPRGLFNEKLFF	TRBV18	few	TRBJ1-4	TRBD1
TGCAGTGCTAGAACACCTTACGAGCAGTACTTC	CSARTPYEQYF	TRBV20-1	-	TRBJ2-7	-
TGTGCCAGCAGTTACTCGCCGACAAGGGAGACCCAGTACTTC	CASSYSPTRETQYF	TRBV6-6	-	TRBJ2-5	-
TGTGCCAGCGGGGACGGGAGGGACTCAAATTCACCCCTCCACTTT	CASGDGRDSNSPLHF	TRBV11-3	-	TRBJ1-6	-
TGTGCCAGCAGCCAGGGACTAGCGGGGGGGCCCTATAACACCGGGGAGCTGTTTTTT	CASSQGLAGGPYNTGELFF	TRBV13	few	TRBJ2-2	TRBD2
TGTGCCTCTAAAGTCGGAGGACTCAATCAGCCCCAGCATTTT	CASKVGGLNQPQHF	TRBV5-3	-	TRBJ1-5	-
TGTGCCATCAGCTGGACAGACTACGAGCAGTACTTC	CAISWTDYEQYF	TRBV10-3	-	TRBJ2-7	-
TGTGCCAGTAAGGAAAGGGGACTCCTACCGATAAATGAAAAACTGTTTTTT	CASKERGLLPINEKLFF	TRBV19	-	TRBJ1-4	-
TGCGCCAGCAGCCAAGAGATTGGAGCCAGGGGCTACGAGCAGTACTTC	CASSQEIGARGYEQYF	TRBV4-1	-	TRBJ2-7	-
TGTGCCAGCAGCCCCGGGACATTCGACACCGGGGAGCTGTTTTTT	CASSPGTFDTGELFF	TRBV7-7	-	TRBJ2-2	-
TGCGCCAGCAGTGTGGGCACAAATCAGCCCCAGCATTTT	CASSVGTNQPQHF	TRBV10-1	-	TRBJ1-5	-
TGTGCCAGCAGCACTACAGGGGCCCTCCACTTT	CASSTTGALHF	TRBV5-5	-	TRBJ1-6	TRBD1
TGTGCCAGCACCGTTGGAGGGGATGTTAAGACTGGAAACACCATATATTTT	CASTVGGDVKTGNTIYF	TRBV9	once	TRBJ1-3	-
TGTGCCAGCTCACCACAGGACTCGTACTTTAACTATGGCTACACCTTC	CASSPQDSYFNYGYTF	TRBV18	-	TRBJ1-2	-
TGTGCCAGCTCACCTCGGGTAGACTATGGCTACACCTTC	CASSPRVDYGYTF	TRBV18	few	TRBJ1-2	-
TGTGCCGCCCGAACTGTTAGGGGTGAGCAGTTCTTC	CAARTVRGEQFF	TRBV15	-	TRBJ2-1	-
TGTGCCAGCAGCCAGACAGGGGTAACTAATGAAAAACTGTTTTTT	CASSQTGVTNEKLFF	TRBV3-1/TRBV3-2	-	TRBJ1-4	TRBD1
TGCGCCAGCAGCCAATGGGGAGGTAACGAAAAACTGTTTTTT	CASSQWGGNEKLFF	TRBV4-3	-	TRBJ1-4	-
TGTGCCAGCAGCGCGGGGGAAACCTTC	CASSAGETF	TRBV21-1	-	TRBJ1-2	-
TGTGCCAGCAGCCCCGCAGGGGGGACAGGCACAGATACGCAGTATTTT	CASSPAGGTGTDTQYF	TRBV7-2	-	TRBJ2-3	-
TGTGCCAGCGGGACGACAGGACCCACAGATACGCAGTATTTT	CASGTTGPTDTQYF	TRBV7-3	-	TRBJ2-3	-
TGTGCCAGCAGCTTTAACGGAGGCAATCAGCCCCAGCATTTT	CASSFNGGNQPQHF	TRBV7-8	few	TRBJ1-5	-
TGTGCCAGCAGCCAAAGGGAGAGGGGGAGAGGAGAGACCCAGTACTTC	CASSQRERGRGETQYF	TRBV3-1/TRBV3-2	-	TRBJ2-5	-
TGTGCCTGGAGTGTTTGGGCAGTCGATTCACCCCTCCACTTT	CAWSVWAVDSPLHF	TRBV30	-	TRBJ1-6	-